This T cell receptor beta chain was sequenced during a study of blood T cell repertoires in COVID-19. Across the whole study: Acute and convalescent COVID-19 specimens originated in the United States, Italy and Spain. PBMCs, B-cell-depleted T cells, or T cells were the source of the cDNA or gDNA that made up the material.

V lost 5 bases to trimming and J lost 6 bases; unmatched junction nucleotides: 4. CDR1 and CDR2 (germline): SGHTS, YDEGEE. The CDR3 contains 12 residues. This clone showed up just once. Donors were grouped by their self-reported clinical history. Original processing methods: Amplification of reference gene primers was used by the study to estimate nucleated cell counts. Using immunoSEQ multiplex PCR, the repertoire was profiled, and TCRdb retains in-frame clones only, with some absent. Clonal size and the V and J genes are those of that table, whereas D and trimming came from the DNA. The sample lists 150,000 to 200,000 clones; roughly 87% were seen once.

Source material: PBMCs or T cells enriched from blood (not recorded which). This rearrangement joins TRBV5-8 to TRBJ2-7, with 8 bases matching TRBD1. This sequence originates from a human donor with acute COVID-19. The donor label of this sample is uncertain. Written as DNA, the CDR3 is TGTGCCAGCAGTCCCAGGGGGCGCGAGCAGTACTTC. It translates to CASSPRGREQYF. Together with reference TRBV5-8 and TRBJ2-7, the CDR3 gives the full variable domain: EAGVTQSPTHLIKTRGQQATLRCSPISGHTSVYWYQQALGLGLQFLLWYDEGEERNRGNFPPRFSGRQFPNYSSELNVNALELEDSALYLCASSPRGREQYFGPGTRLTVT.